A single TCR beta chain is shown here with its context. Within the sample, other DNA sequences also encode this same CDR3. This sample stems from a study of blood T cell repertoires in COVID-19. Study-level background: Samples taken during acute and convalescent COVID-19 were collected in the United States, Italy and Spain.

Germline loops: CDR1 WSHSY, CDR2 SAAADI. V lost 6 bases to trimming and J lost 3 bases; unmatched junction nucleotides: 4. The CDR3 contains 13 residues. The method was immunoSEQ multiplex PCR; TCRdb's version includes in-frame clones alone and lacks a portion of them. The repertoire holds approximately 280,000 clones, 85% to 90% seen once, with under 2.5% in the top ten. All enrollees were about 18 to 89 years old and from roughly 26 US areas. V is TRBV10-2 and J is TRBJ2-7; 8 bases align to TRBD1. This TCR came from a woman aged 60 to 75 who had recovered from COVID-19. The sequenced sample was PBMCs or T cells enriched from blood (not recorded which). The CDR3 protein is CASSLDRGYEQYF. The CDR3 DNA sequence: TGCGCCAGCAGCCTTGACAGGGGCTACGAGCAGTACTTC.